The 2 T cell receptor beta chains below were found in one sample sequenced in a study of shared clonotypes between healthy human individuals (dated by TCRdb to the early 2020s). Libraries came from the immunoSEQ multiplex PCR assay. Not all clones reach the TCRdb copy of this immuneACCESS table, which keeps in-frame sequences only. Checked studies attribute under half of the gap to unresolved V genes and leave the rest unexplained. The sample table lists approximately 980,000 clones, more than 75% of them with a count of one. Over 1.3% of the sample is taken by the ten largest. The source material was memory CD4+ T cells sorted from blood. The cell subset or site label here, explained by the study, means: CD45RA-negative fraction. The receptor set was obtained from a man in his late teens or twenties in good health.

The chain recombines TRBV5-1 with TRBJ2-7; 9 nucleotides agree with TRBD2. Germline V CDR1 and CDR2: SGHRS, YFSETQ. This CDR3 region has 16 residues. The V segment lost 0 bases and the J segment 5 bases; nucleotides outside the gene matches: 9. The CDR3 DNA sequence: TGCGCCAGCAGCTTGGAAGCGGGGGGACCTGGGAACGAGCAGTACTTC. Residues: CASSLEAGGPGNEQYF.

The V and J genes are TRBV30 and TRBJ2-3, with 13 bases matching TRBD2. Unmatched junction bases numbered 3, after V lost 5 bases and J lost 7 bases. The germline gives CDR1 GTSNPN, CDR2 SVGIG (reference sequence). CDR3 length: 13 amino acids. DNA of the CDR3: TGTGCCTGGGTGACTAGCGGGAGGAATACGCAGTATTTT. As protein: CAWVTSGRNTQYF.